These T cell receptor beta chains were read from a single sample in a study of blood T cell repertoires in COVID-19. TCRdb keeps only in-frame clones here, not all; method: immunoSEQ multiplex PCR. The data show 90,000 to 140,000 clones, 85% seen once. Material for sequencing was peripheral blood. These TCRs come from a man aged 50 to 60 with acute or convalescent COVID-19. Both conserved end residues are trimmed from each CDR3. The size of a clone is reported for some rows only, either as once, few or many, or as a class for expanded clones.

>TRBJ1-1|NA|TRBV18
ASSPLTGAPAEAF
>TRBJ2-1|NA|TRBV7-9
ASSFGTGREQF
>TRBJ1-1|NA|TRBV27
ASSLAGGRVNTEAF
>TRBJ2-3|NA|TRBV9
ASSVAIRTDTQY
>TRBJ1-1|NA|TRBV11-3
ASSLNYQGNTEAF
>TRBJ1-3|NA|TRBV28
ASRIYSGNTIY
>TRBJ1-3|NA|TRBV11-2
ASSLAGTGNTIY
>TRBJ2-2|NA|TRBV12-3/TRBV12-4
ASIRAGELF
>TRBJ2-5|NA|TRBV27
ASSFTGGSETQY
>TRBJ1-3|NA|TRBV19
ASTRRNRASGNTIY
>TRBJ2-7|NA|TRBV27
ASAPGGPRGEQY
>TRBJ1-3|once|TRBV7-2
ASSKDRNSGNTIY
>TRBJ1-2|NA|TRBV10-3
AISVDRGGYGYT
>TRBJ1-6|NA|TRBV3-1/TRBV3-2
ASSQEIGTGGSSPLH
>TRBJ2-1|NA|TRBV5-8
ASSLYEQF
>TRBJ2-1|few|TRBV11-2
ASSFFWTGAYNEQF
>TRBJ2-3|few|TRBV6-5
ASSPGTGRDTQY
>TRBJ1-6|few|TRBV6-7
ASSPGTFSLSSYNSPLH
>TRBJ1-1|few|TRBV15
ATSRDEVEGTEAF
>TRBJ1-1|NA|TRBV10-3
AISGGGEAF
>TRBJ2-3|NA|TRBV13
ASSAGTSGYRTDTQY
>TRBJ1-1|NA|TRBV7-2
ASSSRSRDTEAF
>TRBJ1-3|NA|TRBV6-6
ASSLTGGLSGNTIY
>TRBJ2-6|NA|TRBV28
AIQGAGGANVLT
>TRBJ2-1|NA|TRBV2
ASSGSGGRYNEQF
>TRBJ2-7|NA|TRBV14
ASSQLAGVSYEQY
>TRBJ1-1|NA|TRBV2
ASTELRGANTEAF
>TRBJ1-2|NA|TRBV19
ARSPGQGKGVYGYT
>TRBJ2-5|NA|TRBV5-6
ASVTSGAETQY
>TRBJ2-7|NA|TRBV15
ATSRDLSEDYEQY
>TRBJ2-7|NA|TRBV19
ASSRTIAGSYEQY
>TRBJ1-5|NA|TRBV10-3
AISERGQEGQPQH
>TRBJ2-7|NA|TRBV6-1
ASSVILAGGIYEQY
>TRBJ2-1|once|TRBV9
ASSVTPSSYNEQF
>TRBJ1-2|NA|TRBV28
ASLGGGRDGYT
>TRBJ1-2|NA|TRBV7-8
ASSGDRGLGYGYT
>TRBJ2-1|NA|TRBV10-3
AISDRAGAWNEQF
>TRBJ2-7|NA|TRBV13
ASSPGGGPIEQY
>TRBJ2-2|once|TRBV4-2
ASSQDPLAGEAGELF